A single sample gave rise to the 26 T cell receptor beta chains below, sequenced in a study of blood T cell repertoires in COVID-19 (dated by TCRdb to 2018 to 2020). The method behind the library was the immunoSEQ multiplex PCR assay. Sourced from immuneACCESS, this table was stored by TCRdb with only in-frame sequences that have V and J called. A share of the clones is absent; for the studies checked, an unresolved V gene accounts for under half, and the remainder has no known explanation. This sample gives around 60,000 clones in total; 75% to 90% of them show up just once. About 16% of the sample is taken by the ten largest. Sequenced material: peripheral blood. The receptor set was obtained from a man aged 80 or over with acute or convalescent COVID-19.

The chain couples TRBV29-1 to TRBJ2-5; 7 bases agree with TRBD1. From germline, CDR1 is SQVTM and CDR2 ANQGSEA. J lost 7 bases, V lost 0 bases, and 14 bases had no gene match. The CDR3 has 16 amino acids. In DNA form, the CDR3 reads TGCAGCGTTGAAGATCCCACTGACAGGGTTATTGGGACCCAGTACTTC. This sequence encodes CSVEDPTDRVIGTQYF.

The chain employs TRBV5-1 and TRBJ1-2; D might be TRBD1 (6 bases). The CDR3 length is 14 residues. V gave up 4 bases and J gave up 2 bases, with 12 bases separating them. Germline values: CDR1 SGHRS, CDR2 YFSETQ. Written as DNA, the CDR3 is TGCGCCAGCAGCGGGGGGGCCGGCAACTATGGCTACACCTTC. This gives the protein CASSGGAGNYGYTF.

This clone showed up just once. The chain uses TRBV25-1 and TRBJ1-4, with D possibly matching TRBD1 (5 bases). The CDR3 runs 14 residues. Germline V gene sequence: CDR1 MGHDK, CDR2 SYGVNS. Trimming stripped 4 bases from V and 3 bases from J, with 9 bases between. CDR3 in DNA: TGTGCCAGCAGTGTGCCGGGGGCTAATGAAAAACTGTTTTTT. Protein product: CASSVPGANEKLFF.

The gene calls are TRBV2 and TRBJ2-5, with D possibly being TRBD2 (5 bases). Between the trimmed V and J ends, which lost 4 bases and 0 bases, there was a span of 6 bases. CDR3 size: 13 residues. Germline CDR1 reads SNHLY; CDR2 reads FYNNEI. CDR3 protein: CASSGEYQETQYF. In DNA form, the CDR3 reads TGTGCCAGCAGTGGGGAGTACCAAGAGACCCAGTACTTC.

Written as DNA, the CDR3 is TGTGCCAGCAGCACCGGGACAGGAGGTCGCTACGAGCAGTACTTC. This sequence encodes CASSTGTGGRYEQYF. J is TRBJ2-7 and V is TRBV28, with 8 bases fitting TRBD1. The germline gives CDR1 MDHEN, CDR2 SYDVKM. V gave up 6 bases and J gave up 3 bases; unmatched junction bases: 10. The CDR3 totals 15 residues. Full variable domain (missing parts from reference TRBV28 and TRBJ2-7): DVKVTQSSRYLVKRTGEKVFLECVQDMDHENMFWYRQDPGLGLRLIYFSYDVKMKEKGDIPEGYSVSREKKERFSLILESASTNQTSMYLCASSTGTGGRYEQYFGPGTRLTVT.

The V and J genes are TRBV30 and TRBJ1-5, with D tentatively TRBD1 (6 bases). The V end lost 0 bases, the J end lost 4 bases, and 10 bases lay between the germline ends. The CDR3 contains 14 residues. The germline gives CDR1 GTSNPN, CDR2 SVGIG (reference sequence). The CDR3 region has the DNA TGTGCCTGGAGTGTACTGGACAGTAATCAGCCCCAGCATTTT. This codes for CAWSVLDSNQPQHF.

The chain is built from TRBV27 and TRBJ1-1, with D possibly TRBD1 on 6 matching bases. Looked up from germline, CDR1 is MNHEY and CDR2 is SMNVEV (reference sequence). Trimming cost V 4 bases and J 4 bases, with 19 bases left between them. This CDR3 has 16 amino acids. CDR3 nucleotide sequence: TGTGCCAGCAGTTCCCTTCGTCAGGGGTCCGGCACTGAAGCTTTCTTT. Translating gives CASSSLRQGSGTEAFF.

The CDR3 DNA reads TGTGCCAGCAGGGGACAGGGGGTTGAAAAACTGTTTTTT. This sequence encodes CASRGQGVEKLFF. The chain employs TRBV12-3 or TRBV12-4 and TRBJ1-4, with 11 bases aligning to TRBD1. With V trimmed by 6 bases and J by 7 bases, 1 base remained unmatched. There are 13 residues in the CDR3.

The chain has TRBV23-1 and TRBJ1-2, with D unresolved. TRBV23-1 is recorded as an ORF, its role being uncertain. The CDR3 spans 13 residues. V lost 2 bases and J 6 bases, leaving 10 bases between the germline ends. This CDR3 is CASSQNYGNGYTF. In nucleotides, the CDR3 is TGCGCCAGCAGTCAAAACTACGGCAATGGCTACACCTTC.

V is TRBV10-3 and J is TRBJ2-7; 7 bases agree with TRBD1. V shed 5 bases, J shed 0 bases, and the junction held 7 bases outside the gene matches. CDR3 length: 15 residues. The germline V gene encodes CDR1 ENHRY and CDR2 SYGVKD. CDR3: CAISKDRTTSYEQYF. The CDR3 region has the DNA TGTGCCATCAGTAAGGACAGGACCACCTCCTACGAGCAGTACTTC.

Here the CDR3 reads CASGDRNTNNSPLHF. The CDR3 DNA reads as TGTGCCAGCGGAGACAGGAATACTAATAATTCACCCCTCCACTTT. This chain uses TRBV3-1 (or the pseudogene TRBV3-2) with TRBJ1-6; tentative D call: TRBD1 (6 bases). The CDR3 contains 15 residues. The germline V and J ends were trimmed by 8 bases and 5 bases, with 16 bases remaining between them. Germline V CDR1 and CDR2: LGHDT, YNNKEL (reference sequence).

CDR3 in amino acids: CASSELVASEQFF. The CDR3 bases are TGTGCCAGCAGTGAGCTAGTGGCTAGTGAGCAGTTCTTC. V usage is TRBV6-4 and J usage is TRBJ2-1; D not certain. Per the germline V gene, CDR1 is MRHNA and CDR2 is SNTAGT. The CDR3 contains 13 residues. V was pared by 3 bases and J by 9 bases, with 12 bases between.

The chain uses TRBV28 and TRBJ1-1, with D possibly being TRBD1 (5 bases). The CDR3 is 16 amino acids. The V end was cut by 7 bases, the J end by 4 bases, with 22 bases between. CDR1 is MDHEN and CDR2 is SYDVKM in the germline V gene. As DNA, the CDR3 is TGTGCCAGCAACTTAGGGAGGGGCCTTGTGAGCACTGAAGCTTTCTTT. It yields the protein CASNLGRGLVSTEAFF. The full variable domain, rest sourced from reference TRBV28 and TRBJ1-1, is DVKVTQSSRYLVKRTGEKVFLECVQDMDHENMFWYRQDPGLGLRLIYFSYDVKMKEKGDIPEGYSVSREKKERFSLILESASTNQTSMYLCASNLGRGLVSTEAFFGQGTRLTVV.

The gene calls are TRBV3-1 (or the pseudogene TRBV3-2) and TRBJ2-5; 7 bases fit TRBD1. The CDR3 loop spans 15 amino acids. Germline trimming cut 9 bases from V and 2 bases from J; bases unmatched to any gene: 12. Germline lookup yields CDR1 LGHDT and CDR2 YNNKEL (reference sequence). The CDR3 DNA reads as TGTGCCAGTGGATCAACAGGACAGGCACAAGAGACCCAGTACTTC. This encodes CASGSTGQAQETQYF.

For the CDR3, the DNA is TGTGCCAGCAGCCAAGAGGGGCCGAACACTGAAGCTTTCTTT. Translating it yields CASSQEGPNTEAFF. The genes are TRBV4-2 and TRBJ1-1; a weak D match, TRBD1 (5 bases). V was shortened by 0 bases and J by 1 base, with 6 bases between the two germline ends. Germline CDR1 is LGHNA and CDR2 is YNFKEQ. CDR3 length: 14 residues.

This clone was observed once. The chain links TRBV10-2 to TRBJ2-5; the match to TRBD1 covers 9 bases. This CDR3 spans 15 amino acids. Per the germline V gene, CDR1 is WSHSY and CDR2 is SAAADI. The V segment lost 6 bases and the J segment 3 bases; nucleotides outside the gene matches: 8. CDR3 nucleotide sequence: TGCGCCAGCAGGGCCCCCGGGACAGGGAAAGAGACCCAGTACTTC. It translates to CASRAPGTGKETQYF.

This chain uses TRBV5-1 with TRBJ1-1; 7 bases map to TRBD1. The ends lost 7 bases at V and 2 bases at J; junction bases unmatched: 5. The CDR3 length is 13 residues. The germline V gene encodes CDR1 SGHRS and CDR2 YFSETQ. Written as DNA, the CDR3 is TGCGCCAGCTCCGGGACAGATAACACTGAAGCTTTCTTT. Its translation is CASSGTDNTEAFF.

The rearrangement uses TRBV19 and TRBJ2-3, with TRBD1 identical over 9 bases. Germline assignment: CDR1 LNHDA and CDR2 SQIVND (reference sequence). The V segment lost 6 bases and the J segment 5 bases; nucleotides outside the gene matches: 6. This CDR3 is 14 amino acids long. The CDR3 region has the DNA TGTGCCAGTAGCCCGGGACAGGGTGAAGATACGCAGTATTTT. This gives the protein CASSPGQGEDTQYF. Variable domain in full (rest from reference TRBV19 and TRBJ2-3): DGGITQSPKYLFRKEGQNVTLSCEQNLNHDAMYWYRQDPGQGLRLIYYSQIVNDFQKGDIAEGYSVSREKKESFPLTVTSAQKNPTAFYLCASSPGQGEDTQYFGPGTRLTVL.

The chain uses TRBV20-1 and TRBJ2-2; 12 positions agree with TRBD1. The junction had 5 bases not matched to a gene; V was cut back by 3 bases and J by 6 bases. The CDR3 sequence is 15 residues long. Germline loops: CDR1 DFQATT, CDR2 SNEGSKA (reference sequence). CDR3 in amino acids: CSASSGTGGSGELFF. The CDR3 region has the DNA TGCAGTGCTAGTTCCGGGACAGGGGGCTCCGGGGAGCTGTTTTTT.

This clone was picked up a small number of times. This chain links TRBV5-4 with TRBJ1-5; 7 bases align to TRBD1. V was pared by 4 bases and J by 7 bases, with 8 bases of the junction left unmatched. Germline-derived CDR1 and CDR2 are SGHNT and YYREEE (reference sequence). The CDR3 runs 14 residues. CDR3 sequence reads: CASSVDREVQPQHF. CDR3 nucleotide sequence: TGTGCCAGCAGCGTAGACAGGGAGGTACAGCCCCAGCATTTT.

The CDR3, as DNA: TGTGCCAGCCGGGGAGGCCTAGCTCAGAGCACAGATACGCAGTATTTT. This gives the protein CASRGGLAQSTDTQYF. The chain is built from TRBV19 and TRBJ2-3; a possible D gene is TRBD2 (6 bases). This CDR3 contains 16 residues. The germline V gene has CDR1 LNHDA and CDR2 SQIVND (reference sequence). Trimming pared 9 bases from V and 0 bases from J, leaving 19 bases between.

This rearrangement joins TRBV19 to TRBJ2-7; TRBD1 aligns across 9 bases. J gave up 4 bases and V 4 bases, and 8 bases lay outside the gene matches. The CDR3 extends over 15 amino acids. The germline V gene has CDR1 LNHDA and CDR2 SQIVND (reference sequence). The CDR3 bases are TGTGCCAGTAGTAACGGCGGGACAGGGCTTTACGAGCAGTACTTC. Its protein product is CASSNGGTGLYEQYF.

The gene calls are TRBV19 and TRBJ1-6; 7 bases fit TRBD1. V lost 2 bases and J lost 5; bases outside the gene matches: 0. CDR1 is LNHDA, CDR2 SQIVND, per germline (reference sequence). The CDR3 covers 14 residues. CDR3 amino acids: CASSIQGDNSPLHF. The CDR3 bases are TGTGCCAGTAGTATACAGGGGGATAATTCACCCCTCCACTTT.

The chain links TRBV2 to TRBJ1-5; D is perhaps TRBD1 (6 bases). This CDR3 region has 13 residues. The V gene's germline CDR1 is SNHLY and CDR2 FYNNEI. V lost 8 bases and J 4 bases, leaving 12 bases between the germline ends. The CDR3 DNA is TGTGCCAGCCGGTACAGGGAGAATCAGCCCCAGCATTTT. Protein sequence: CASRYRENQPQHF. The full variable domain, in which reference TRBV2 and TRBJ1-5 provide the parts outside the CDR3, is EPEVTQTPSHQVTQMGQEVILRCVPISNHLYFYWYRQILGQKVEFLVSFYNNEISEKSEIFDDQFSVERPDGSNFTLKIRSTKLEDSAMYFCASRYRENQPQHFGDGTRLSIL.

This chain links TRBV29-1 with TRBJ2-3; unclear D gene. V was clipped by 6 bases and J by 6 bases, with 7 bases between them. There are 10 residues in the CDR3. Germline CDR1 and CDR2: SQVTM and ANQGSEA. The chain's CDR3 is CSVTGDTQYF. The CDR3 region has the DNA TGCAGCGTCACCGGGGATACGCAGTATTTT.

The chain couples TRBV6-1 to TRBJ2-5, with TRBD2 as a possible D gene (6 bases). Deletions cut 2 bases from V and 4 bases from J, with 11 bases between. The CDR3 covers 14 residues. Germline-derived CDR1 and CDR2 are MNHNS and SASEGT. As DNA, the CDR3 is TGTGCCAGCAGTGAATATCGGGGAGGAGAGACCCAGTACTTC. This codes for CASSEYRGGETQYF.